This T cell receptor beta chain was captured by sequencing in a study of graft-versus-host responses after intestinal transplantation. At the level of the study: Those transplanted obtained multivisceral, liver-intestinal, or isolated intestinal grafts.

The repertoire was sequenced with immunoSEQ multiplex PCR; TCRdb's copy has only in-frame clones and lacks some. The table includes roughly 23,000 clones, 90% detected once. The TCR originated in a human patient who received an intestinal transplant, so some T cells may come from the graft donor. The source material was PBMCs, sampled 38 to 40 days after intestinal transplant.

CDR3 protein: CASSIGIPYEQYF. For the CDR3, the DNA is TGTGCCAGCAGTATCGGGATTCCCTACGAGCAGTACTTC. This rearrangement joins TRBV28 to TRBJ2-7; the D gene is possibly TRBD2 (5 bases). Germline V gene sequence: CDR1 MDHEN, CDR2 SYDVKM. The V and J ends lost 5 bases and 2 bases respectively, with 10 bases between them. The CDR3 sequence is 13 residues long.